The T cell receptor (beta chain) under discussion was sequenced for a study of blood T cells in healthy people across ages. There were healthy Caucasian individuals from Russia, aged about 6 to 100, serving as donors. The sample, approximately 11 milliliters of peripheral blood, was drawn from each donor. Sample-barcoded 5' priming and a J-beta primer mix drove a second PCR of about 6 to 12 cycles. Using its own MiXCR run on the 5' RACE reads, TCRdb lists one record per CDR3 protein. The sample shows about 810,000 distinct CDR3 sequences, around 34% of them seen only once. This CDR3 comprises 14 residues. V lost 2 bases and J 2 bases, leaving 5 bases between the germline ends. The germline V gene encodes CDR1 SGHKS and CDR2 YYEKEE (reference sequence). The study's findings and limits: Long-lived donors exceeded aged donors in naive CD4+ cells and diversity.

This clonotype was observed a handful of times. Its antigen is unknown. The rearrangement links TRBV5-5 to TRBJ2-6, with D uncertain. The sequence derives from a man aged 18 to 35 in good health. Sequences were obtained from blood. CDR3 protein: CASSFNTGANVLTF. The CDR3 region has the DNA TGTGCCAGCAGCTTTAATACTGGGGCCAACGTCCTGACTTTC. Together with reference TRBV5-5 and TRBJ2-6, the CDR3 gives the full variable domain: DAGVTQSPTHLIKTRGQQVTLRCSPISGHKSVSWYQQVLGQGPQFIFQYYEKEERGRGNFPDRFSARQFPNYSSELNVNALLLGDSALYLCASSFNTGANVLTFGAGSRLTVL.